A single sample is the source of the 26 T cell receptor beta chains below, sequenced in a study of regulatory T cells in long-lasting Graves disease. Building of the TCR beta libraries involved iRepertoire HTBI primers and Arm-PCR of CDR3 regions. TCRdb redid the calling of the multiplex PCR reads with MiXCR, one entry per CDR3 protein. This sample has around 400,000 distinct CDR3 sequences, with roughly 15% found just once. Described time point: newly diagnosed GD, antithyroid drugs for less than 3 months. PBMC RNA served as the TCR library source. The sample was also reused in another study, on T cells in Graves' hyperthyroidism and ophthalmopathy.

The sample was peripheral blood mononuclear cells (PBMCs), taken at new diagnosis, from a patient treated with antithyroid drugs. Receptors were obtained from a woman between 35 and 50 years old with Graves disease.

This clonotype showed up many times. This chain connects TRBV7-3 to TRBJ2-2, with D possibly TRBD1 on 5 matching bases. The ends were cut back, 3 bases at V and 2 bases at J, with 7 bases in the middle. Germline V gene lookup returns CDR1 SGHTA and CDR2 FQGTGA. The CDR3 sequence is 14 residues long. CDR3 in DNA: TGTGCCAGCAGCTTTGACAGAAACACCGGGGAGCTGTTTTTT. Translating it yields CASSFDRNTGELFF. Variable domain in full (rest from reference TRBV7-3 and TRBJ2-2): GAGVSQTPSNKVTEKGKYVELRCDPISGHTALYWYRQSLGQGPEFLIYFQGTGAADDSGLPNDRFFAVRPEGSVSTLKIQRTERGDSAVYLCASSFDRNTGELFFGEGSRLTVL.

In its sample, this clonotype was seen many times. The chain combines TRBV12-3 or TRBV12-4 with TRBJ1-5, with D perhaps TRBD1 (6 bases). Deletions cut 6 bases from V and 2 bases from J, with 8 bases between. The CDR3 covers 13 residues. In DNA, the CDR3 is TGTGCCAGCAGACCAGGGGGCAATCAGCCCCAGCATTTT. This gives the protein CASRPGGNQPQHF.

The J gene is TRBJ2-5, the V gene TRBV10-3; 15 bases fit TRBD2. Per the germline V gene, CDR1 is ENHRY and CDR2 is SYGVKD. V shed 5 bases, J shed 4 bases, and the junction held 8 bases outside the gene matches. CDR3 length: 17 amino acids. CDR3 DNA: TGTGCCATCAGTTCTGGACTAGCGGGAGGGATCCGAGAGACCCAGTACTTC. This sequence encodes CAISSGLAGGIRETQYF.

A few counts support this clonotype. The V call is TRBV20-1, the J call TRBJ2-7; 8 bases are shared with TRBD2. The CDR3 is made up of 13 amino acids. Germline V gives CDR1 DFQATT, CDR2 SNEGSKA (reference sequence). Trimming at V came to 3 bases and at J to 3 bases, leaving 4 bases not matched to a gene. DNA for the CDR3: TGCAGTGCTAGTGCACTAGCGGACTACGAGCAGTACTTC. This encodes CSASALADYEQYF.

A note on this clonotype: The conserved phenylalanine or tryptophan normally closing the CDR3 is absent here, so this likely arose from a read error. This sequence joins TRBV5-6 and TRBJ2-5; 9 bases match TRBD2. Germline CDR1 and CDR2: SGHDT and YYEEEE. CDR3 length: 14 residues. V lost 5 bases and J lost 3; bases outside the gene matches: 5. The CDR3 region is CASSLRLAEETQYL. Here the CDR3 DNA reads TGTGCCAGCAGTCTTCGACTAGCGGAAGAGACCCAGTACCTC.

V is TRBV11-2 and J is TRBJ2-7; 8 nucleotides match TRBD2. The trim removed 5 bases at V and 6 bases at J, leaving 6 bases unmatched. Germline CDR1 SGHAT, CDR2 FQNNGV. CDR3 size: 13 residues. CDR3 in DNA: TGTGCCAGCAGCCGACCGGGGGGGCCCGAGCAGTACTTC. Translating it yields CASSRPGGPEQYF.

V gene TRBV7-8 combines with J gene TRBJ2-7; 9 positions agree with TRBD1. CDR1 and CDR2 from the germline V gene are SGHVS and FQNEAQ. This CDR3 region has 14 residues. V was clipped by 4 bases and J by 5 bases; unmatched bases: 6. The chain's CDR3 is CASSSGTGLNEQYF. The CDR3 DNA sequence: TGTGCCAGCAGCTCCGGGACAGGGCTAAACGAGCAGTACTTC.

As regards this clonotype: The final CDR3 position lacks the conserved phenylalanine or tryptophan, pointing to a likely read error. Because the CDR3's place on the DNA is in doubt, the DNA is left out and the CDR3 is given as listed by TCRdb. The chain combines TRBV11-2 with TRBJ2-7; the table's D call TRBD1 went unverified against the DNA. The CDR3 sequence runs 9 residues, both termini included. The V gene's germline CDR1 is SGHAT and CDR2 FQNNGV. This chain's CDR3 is CASSLVLGR.

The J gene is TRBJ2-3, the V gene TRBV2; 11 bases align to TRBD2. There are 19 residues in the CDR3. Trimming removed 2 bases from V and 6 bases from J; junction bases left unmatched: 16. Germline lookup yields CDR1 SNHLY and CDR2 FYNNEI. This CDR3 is CASSELTSGGKASTDTQYF. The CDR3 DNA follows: TGTGCCAGCAGTGAATTAACTAGCGGGGGAAAAGCCTCGACGGATACGCAGTATTTT.

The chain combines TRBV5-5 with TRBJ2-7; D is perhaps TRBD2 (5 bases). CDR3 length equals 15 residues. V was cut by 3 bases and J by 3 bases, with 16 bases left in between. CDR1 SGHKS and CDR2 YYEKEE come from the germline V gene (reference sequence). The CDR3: CASSSDYGVFYEQYF. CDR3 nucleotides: TGTGCCAGCAGCTCGGATTACGGGGTTTTCTACGAGCAGTACTTC. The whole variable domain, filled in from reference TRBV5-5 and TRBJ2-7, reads DAGVTQSPTHLIKTRGQQVTLRCSPISGHKSVSWYQQVLGQGPQFIFQYYEKEERGRGNFPDRFSARQFPNYSSELNVNALLLGDSALYLCASSSDYGVFYEQYFGPGTRLTVT.

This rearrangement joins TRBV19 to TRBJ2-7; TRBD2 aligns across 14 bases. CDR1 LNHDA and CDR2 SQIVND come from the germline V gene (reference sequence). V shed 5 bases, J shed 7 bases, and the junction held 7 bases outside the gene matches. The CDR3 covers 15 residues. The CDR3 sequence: CASSPRLAGGLEQYF. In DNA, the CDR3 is TGTGCCAGTAGTCCCCGACTAGCGGGAGGGCTAGAGCAGTACTTC.

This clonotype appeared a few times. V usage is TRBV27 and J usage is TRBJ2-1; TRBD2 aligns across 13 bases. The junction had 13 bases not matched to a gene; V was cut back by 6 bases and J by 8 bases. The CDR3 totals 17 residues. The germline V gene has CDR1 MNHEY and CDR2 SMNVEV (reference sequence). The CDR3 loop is CASRSDVGTSGIYEQFF. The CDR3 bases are TGTGCCAGCAGATCCGATGTGGGGACTAGCGGGATCTATGAGCAGTTCTTC.

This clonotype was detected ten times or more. The CDR3 DNA reads TGTGCCAGCAGCGACCTCCGGACTAGCCTCCAAGAGACCCAGTACTTC. Protein: CASSDLRTSLQETQYF. The chain joins TRBV7-9 to TRBJ2-5, with 8 bases matching TRBD2. Germline CDR1 and CDR2: SEHNR and FQNEAQ (reference sequence). V was pared by 5 bases and J by 1 base, with 9 bases of the junction left unmatched. CDR3 length equals 16 residues.

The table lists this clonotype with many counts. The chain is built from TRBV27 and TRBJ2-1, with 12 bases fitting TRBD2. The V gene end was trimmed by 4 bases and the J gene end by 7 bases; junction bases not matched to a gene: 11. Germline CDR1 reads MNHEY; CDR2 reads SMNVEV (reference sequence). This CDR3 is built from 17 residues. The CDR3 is CASSWNTGLAGGNEQFF. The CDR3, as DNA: TGTGCCAGCAGTTGGAACACGGGACTAGCGGGTGGAAATGAGCAGTTCTTC.

CDR3 coding DNA: TGTGCCAGCAGTGTGGTATATACTAGCGGGAGGGCCATCTTCCGTGAGCAGTTCTTC. Protein: CASSVVYTSGRAIFREQFF. The chain uses TRBV6-1 and TRBJ2-1; TRBD2 agrees at 13 bases. Trimming removed 4 bases from V and 9 bases from J; junction bases left unmatched: 18. Per germline, CDR1 MNHNS and CDR2 SASEGT. The CDR3 is 19 residues long.

CDR3 sequence reads: CASSIALAGGPREQYF. As DNA, the CDR3 is TGTGCCAGTAGTATTGCACTAGCGGGAGGGCCGCGAGAGCAGTACTTC. The V gene is TRBV19, the J gene TRBJ2-7; 13 nucleotides align to TRBD2. The CDR3 extends over 16 amino acids. V shed 3 bases, J shed 7 bases, and the junction held 9 bases outside the gene matches. Germline loops: CDR1 LNHDA, CDR2 SQIVND (reference sequence).

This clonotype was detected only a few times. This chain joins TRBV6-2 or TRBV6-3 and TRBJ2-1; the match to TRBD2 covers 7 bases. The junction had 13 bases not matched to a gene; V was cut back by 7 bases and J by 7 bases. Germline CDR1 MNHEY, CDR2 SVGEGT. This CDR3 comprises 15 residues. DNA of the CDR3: TGTGCCAGCACTCCCGGACTAGGCCTGGTGAATGAGCAGTTCTTC. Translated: CASTPGLGLVNEQFF.

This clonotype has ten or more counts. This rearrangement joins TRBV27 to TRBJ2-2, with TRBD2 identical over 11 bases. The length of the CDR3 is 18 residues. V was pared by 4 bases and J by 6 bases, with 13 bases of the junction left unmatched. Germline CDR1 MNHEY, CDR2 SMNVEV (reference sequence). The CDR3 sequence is CASSYETLAGGKAGELFF. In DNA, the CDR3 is TGTGCCAGCAGTTACGAAACTTTAGCGGGAGGGAAGGCCGGGGAGCTGTTTTTT.

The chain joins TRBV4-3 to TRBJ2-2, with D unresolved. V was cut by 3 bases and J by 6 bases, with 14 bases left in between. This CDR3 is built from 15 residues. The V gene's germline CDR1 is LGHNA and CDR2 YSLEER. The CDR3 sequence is CASSQLSSRAGELFF. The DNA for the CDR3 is TGCGCCAGCAGCCAGCTGTCGAGTAGGGCCGGGGAGCTGTTTTTT.

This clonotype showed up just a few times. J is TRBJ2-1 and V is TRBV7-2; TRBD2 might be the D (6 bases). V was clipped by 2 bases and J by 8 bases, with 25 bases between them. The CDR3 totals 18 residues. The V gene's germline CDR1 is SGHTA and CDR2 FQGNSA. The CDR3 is CASSLKGLILGGFDEQFF. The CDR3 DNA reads TGTGCCAGCAGCTTAAAAGGACTAATTCTTGGAGGGTTCGATGAGCAGTTCTTC. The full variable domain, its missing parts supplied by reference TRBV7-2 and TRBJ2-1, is GAGVSQSPSNKVTEKGKDVELRCDPISGHTALYWYRQSLGQGLEFLIYFQGNSAPDKSGLPSDRFSAERTGGSVSTLTIQRTQQEDSAVYLCASSLKGLILGGFDEQFFGPGTRLTVL.

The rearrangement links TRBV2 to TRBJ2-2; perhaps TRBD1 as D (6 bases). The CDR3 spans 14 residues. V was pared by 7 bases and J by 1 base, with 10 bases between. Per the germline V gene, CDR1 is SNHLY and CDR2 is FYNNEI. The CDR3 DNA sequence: TGTGCCAGCACGGGACACATGAACACCGGGGAGCTGTTTTTT. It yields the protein CASTGHMNTGELFF.

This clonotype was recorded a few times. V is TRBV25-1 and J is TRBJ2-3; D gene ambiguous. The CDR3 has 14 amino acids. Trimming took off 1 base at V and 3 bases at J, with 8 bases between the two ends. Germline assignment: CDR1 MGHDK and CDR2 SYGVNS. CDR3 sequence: CASSEFLRTDTQYF. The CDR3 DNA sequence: TGTGCCAGCAGTGAATTTTTGCGGACAGATACGCAGTATTTT.

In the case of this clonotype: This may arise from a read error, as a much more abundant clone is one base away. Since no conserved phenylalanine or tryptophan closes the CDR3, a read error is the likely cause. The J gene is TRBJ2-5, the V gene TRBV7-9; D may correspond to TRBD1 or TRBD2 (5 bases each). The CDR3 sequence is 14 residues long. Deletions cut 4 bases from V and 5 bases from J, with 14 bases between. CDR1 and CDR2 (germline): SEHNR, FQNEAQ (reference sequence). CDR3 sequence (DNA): TGTGCCAGCAGCTACCGGGACCCCCAGGAGACCCAGTACCTC. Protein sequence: CASSYRDPQETQYL.

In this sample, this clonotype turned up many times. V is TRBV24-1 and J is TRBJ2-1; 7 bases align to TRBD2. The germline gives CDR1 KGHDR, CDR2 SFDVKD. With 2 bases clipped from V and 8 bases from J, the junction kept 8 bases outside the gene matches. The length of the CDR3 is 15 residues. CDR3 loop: CATSDSRGTIHEQFF. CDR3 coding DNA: TGTGCCACCAGTGATTCCCGGGGGACTATCCATGAGCAGTTCTTC.

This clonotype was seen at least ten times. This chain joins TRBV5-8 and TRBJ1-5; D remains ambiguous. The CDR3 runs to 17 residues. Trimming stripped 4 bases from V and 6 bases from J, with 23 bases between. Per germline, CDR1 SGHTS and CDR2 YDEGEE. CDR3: CASSRSEGIRYSQPQHF. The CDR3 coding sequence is TGTGCCAGCAGCCGATCAGAGGGAATTAGGTACAGTCAGCCCCAGCATTTT.

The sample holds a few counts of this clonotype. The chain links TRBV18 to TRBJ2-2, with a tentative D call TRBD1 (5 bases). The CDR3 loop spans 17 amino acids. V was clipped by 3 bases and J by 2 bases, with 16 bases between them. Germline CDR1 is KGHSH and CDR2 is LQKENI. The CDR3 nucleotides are TGTGCCAGCTCACCGACTCCAGGGTCGGACAACACCGGGGAGCTGTTTTTT. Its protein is CASSPTPGSDNTGELFF.